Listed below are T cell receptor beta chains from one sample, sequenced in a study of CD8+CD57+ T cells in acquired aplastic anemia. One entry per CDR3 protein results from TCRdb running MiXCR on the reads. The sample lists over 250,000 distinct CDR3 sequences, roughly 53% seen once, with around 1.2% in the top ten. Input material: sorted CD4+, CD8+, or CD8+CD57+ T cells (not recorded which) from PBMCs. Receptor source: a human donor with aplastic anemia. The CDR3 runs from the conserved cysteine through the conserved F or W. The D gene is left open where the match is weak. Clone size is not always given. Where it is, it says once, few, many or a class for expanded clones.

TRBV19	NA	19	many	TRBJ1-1	CASSIPGNRGGRKRTEAFF	TGTGCCAGTAGTATCCCAGGTAACCGAGGGGGAAGGAAGAGAACTGAAGCTTTCTTT
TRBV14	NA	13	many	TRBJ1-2	CASSQLYWYGYTF	TGTGCCAGCAGCCAACTATACTGGTATGGCTACACCTTC
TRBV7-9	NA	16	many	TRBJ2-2	CASRTGSTHANGELFF	TGTGCCAGCAGAACCGGGAGCACCCATGCAAACGGGGAGCTGTTTTTT
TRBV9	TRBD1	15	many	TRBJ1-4	CASSAAGTGHEKLFF	TGTGCCAGCAGCGCCGCGGGGACAGGTCACGAAAAACTGTTTTTT
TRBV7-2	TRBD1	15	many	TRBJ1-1	CASSPTGGAGTEAFF	TGTGCCAGCAGCCCGACAGGGGGCGCGGGCACTGAAGCTTTCTTT
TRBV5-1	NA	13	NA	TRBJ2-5	CASSYMLQETQYF	TGCGCCAGCAGCTACATGCTCCAAGAGACCCAGTACTTC
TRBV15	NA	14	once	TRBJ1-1	CATSRDILNTEAFF	TGTGCCACCAGCAGAGACATTCTGAACACTGAAGCTTTCTTT
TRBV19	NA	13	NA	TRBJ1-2	CASREDGSYGYTF	TGTGCCAGTCGCGAGGACGGTAGCTATGGCTACACCTTC
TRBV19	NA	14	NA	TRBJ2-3	CASHPGLNTDTQYF	TGTGCCAGCCATCCGGGACTTAACACAGATACGCAGTATTTT
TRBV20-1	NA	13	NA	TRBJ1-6	CSALDSNNSPLHF	TGCAGTGCCCTTGACAGCAACAATTCACCCCTCCACTTT
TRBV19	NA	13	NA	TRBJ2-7	CASSAGLVDEQYF	TGTGCCAGTAGTGCAGGGTTAGTGGACGAGCAGTACTTC
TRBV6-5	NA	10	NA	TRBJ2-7	CASVSYEQYF	TGTGCCAGCGTCTCCTACGAGCAGTACTTC
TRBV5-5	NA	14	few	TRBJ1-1	CASSHAPRDTEAFF	TGTGCCAGCAGTCATGCGCCAAGAGACACTGAAGCTTTCTTT
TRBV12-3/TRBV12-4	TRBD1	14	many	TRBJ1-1	CASRSRTGNYEAFF	TGTGCCAGCAGGTCCCGGACAGGCAATTATGAAGCTTTCTTT
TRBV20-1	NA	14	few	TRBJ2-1	CSASPGIVGGEQFF	TGCAGTGCTAGTCCAGGGATAGTGGGGGGTGAGCAGTTCTTC
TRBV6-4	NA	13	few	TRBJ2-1	CASSSGSYNEQFF	TGTGCCAGCAGTAGCGGCTCCTACAATGAGCAGTTCTTC
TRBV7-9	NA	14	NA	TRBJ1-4	CASRRDGINEKLFF	TGTGCCAGCAGGAGGGACGGCATTAATGAAAAACTGTTTTTT
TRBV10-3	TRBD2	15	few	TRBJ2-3	CAISVQRGNTDTQYF	TGTGCCATCAGTGTCCAGCGGGGGAACACAGATACGCAGTATTTT
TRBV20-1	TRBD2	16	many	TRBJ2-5	CSARFGGTGIWKTQYF	TGCAGTGCAAGGTTCGGGGGGACGGGAATTTGGAAGACCCAGTACTTC
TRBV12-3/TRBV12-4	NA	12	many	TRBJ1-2	CASTPSPSGYTF	TGTGCCAGCACGCCGAGCCCCTCTGGCTACACCTTC
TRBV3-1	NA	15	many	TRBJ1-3	CASSQGPNTGNTIYF	TGTGCCAGCAGCCAAGGGCCCAATACTGGAAACACCATATATTTT
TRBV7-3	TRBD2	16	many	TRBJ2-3	CASSPSSRLAEGTQYF	TGTGCCAGCAGCCCCAGCTCTCGACTAGCGGAGGGGACGCAGTATTTT
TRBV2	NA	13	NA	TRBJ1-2	CASSRRQSYGYTF	TGTGCCAGCAGCCGCCGACAGAGCTATGGCTACACCTTC
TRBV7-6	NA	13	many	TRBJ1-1	CASSRDLNTEAFF	TGTGCCAGCAGCCGGGACTTGAACACTGAAGCTTTCTTT
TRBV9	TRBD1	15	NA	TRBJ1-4	CASSPSGTGSEKLFF	TGTGCCAGCAGCCCCTCCGGGACAGGGAGTGAAAAACTGTTTTTT
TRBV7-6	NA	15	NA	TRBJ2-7	CASSLAPQGTYEQYF	TGTGCCAGCAGCTTAGCGCCACAGGGAACTTACGAGCAGTACTTC
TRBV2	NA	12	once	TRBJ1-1	CASSERSLRAFF	TGTGCCAGCAGTGAAAGGAGCCTTAGAGCTTTCTTT
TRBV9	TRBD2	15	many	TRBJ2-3	CASSVLGLSTDTQYF	TGTGCCAGCAGCGTCCTGGGACTAAGCACAGATACGCAGTATTTT
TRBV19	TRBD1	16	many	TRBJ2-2	CASSRRTGSGAGELFF	TGTGCCAGTAGTAGGAGGACAGGGTCTGGTGCCGGGGAGCTGTTTTTT
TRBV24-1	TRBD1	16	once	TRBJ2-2	CATSDFGQGFTGELFF	TGTGCCACCAGTGATTTCGGACAGGGGTTTACCGGGGAGCTGTTTTTT
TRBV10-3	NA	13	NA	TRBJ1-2	CAINARTSYGYTF	TGTGCCATCAATGCCAGGACAAGCTATGGCTACACCTTC
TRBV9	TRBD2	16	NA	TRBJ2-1	CASNLAGASSYNEQFF	TGCGCCAGCAACCTAGCGGGGGCGAGCTCCTACAATGAGCAGTTCTTC
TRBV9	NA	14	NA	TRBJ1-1	CASSVLLDDTEAFF	TGTGCCAGCAGCGTTTTGCTAGACGACACTGAAGCTTTCTTT
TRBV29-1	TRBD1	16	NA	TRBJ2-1	CSVEDPGQGAYNEQFF	TGCAGCGTTGAAGATCCGGGACAGGGGGCCTACAATGAGCAGTTCTTC
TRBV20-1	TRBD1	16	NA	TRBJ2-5	CSASPRGTGRQETQYF	TGCAGTGCTAGCCCCAGAGGGACAGGCCGCCAAGAGACCCAGTACTTC
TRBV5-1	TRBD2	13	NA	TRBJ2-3	CASGKAGGDTQYF	TGCGCCAGCGGAAAAGCGGGAGGAGATACGCAGTATTTT
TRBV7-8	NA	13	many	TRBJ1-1	CASSLKRNTEAFF	TGTGCCAGCAGCTTGAAGAGGAACACTGAAGCTTTCTTT
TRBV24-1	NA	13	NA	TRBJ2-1	CATRGGTYNEQFF	TGTGCCACCAGGGGTGGCACTTACAATGAGCAGTTCTTC
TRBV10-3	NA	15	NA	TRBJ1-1	CAISETDDGNTEAFF	TGTGCCATCAGTGAGACCGACGACGGAAACACTGAAGCTTTCTTT
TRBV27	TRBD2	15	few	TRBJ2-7	CASSTFSGSIYEQYF	TGTGCCAGCAGTACCTTTAGCGGGAGTATTTACGAGCAGTACTTC
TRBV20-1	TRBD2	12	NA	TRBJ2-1	CSAAGLAYEQFF	TGCAGTGCTGCGGGACTAGCATATGAGCAGTTCTTC
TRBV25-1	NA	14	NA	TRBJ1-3	CAIRGLGEGNTIYF	TGTGCCATCAGGGGTCTGGGTGAGGGAAACACCATATATTTT
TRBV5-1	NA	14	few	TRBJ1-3	CASSPSASGNTIYF	TGCGCCAGCAGCCCCTCTGCCTCTGGAAACACCATATATTTT
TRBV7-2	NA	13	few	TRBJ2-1	CASSRTVALEQFF	TGTGCCAGCAGCCGGACGGTCGCGCTCGAGCAGTTCTTC
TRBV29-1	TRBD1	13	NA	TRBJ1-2	CSVDLGQGYGYTF	TGCAGCGTTGATCTCGGACAGGGATATGGCTACACCTTC
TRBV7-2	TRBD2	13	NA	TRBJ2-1	CASSSTAGDEQFF	TGTGCCAGCAGCTCCACGGCGGGGGATGAGCAGTTCTTC
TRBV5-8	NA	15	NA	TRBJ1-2	CASSLLEGSAPGYTF	TGTGCCAGCAGCTTGTTAGAGGGATCCGCGCCTGGCTACACCTTC
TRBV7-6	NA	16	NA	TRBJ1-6	CASSLYGVLGNSPLHF	TGTGCCAGCAGCTTATATGGGGTGTTGGGTAATTCACCCCTCCACTTT
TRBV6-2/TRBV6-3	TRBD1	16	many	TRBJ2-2	CASSYWGQGNTGELFF	TGTGCCAGCAGTTACTGGGGACAGGGGAACACCGGGGAGCTGTTTTTT
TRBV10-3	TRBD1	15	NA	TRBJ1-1	CAISEIGTGVTEAFF	TGTGCCATCAGTGAGATAGGGACAGGAGTCACTGAAGCTTTCTTT
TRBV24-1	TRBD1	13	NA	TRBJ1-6	CATQDREASPLHF	TGTGCCACCCAGGACAGGGAAGCTTCACCCCTCCACTTT
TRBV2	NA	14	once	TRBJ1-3	CASIGLDSGNTIYF	TGTGCCAGCATTGGACTGGACTCTGGAAACACCATATATTTT
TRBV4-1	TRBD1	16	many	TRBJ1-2	CASSQGLPTGGYGYTF	TGCGCCAGCAGCCAAGGGCTCCCTACAGGGGGCTATGGCTACACCTTC
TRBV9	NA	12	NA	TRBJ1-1	CASSQVPQRPFF	TGTGCCAGCAGCCAAGTCCCGCAGAGACCTTTCTTT
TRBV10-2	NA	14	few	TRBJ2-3	CASRPSRATDTQYF	TGCGCCAGCAGGCCGTCGAGAGCGACAGATACGCAGTATTTT